Listed below are T cell receptor beta chains from one sample, sequenced in a study of cytomegalovirus exposure and HLA in healthy donors. Data came from immunoSEQ multiplex PCR; TCRdb stores just in-frame clones and leaves some out. This table has 150,000 to 250,000 clones, 65% to 80% appearing once. Sequenced sample: PBMCs. The receptors here all came from a woman aged 30 to 39 in good health and CMV-seropositive. Each CDR3 is given with its conserved first and last residue. A D gene is named only where the DNA matches it firmly. Clone size is given for some rows only: seen once, a few or many times, or a class if the clone is expanded.

v_call: TRBV6-6
d_call: TRBD1
clone_size: -
j_call: TRBJ2-7
cdr3_length: 15
cdr3_nt: TGTGCCAGCAGCTCAATTTCTGGACAGGGCCACGAGCAGTACTTC
cdr3_aa: CASSSISGQGHEQYF

v_call: TRBV6-5
d_call: TRBD1
clone_size: -
j_call: TRBJ1-5
cdr3_length: 13
cdr3_nt: TGTGCCAGCTCTACAGGGGGAAATCAGCCCCAGCATTTT
cdr3_aa: CASSTGGNQPQHF

v_call: TRBV9
d_call: -
clone_size: -
j_call: TRBJ2-5
cdr3_length: 16
cdr3_nt: TGTGCCAGCAGCCCCCGGGGAGCGGCACCCCAAGAGACCCAGTACTTC
cdr3_aa: CASSPRGAAPQETQYF

v_call: TRBV6-6
d_call: -
clone_size: -
j_call: TRBJ1-1
cdr3_length: 12
cdr3_nt: TGTGCCAGCTGTTCGGGAAACACTGAAGCTTTCTTT
cdr3_aa: CASCSGNTEAFF

v_call: TRBV13
d_call: TRBD1
clone_size: few
j_call: TRBJ2-7
cdr3_length: 11
cdr3_nt: TGTGCCAGCAGCTTGGGACAGGGTCAATACTTC
cdr3_aa: CASSLGQGQYF

v_call: TRBV9
d_call: TRBD2
clone_size: -
j_call: TRBJ2-5
cdr3_length: 15
cdr3_nt: TGTGCCAGCAGCGGCGGGGGGGCCCAACAAGAGACCCAGTACTTC
cdr3_aa: CASSGGGAQQETQYF

v_call: TRBV9
d_call: TRBD1
clone_size: once
j_call: TRBJ1-2
cdr3_length: 13
cdr3_nt: TGTGCCAGCAGCGCCCAGACAGGGTATGGCTACACCTTC
cdr3_aa: CASSAQTGYGYTF

v_call: TRBV7-8
d_call: -
clone_size: -
j_call: TRBJ2-7
cdr3_length: 14
cdr3_nt: TGTGCCAGCAGCCCATCGGACAGCTCCTACGAGCAGTACTTC
cdr3_aa: CASSPSDSSYEQYF

v_call: TRBV27
d_call: -
clone_size: -
j_call: TRBJ2-6
cdr3_length: 19
cdr3_nt: TGTGCCAGCAAATTGAGTTACAGCATGATGAGCTCTGGGGCCAACGTCCTGACTTTC
cdr3_aa: CASKLSYSMMSSGANVLTF

v_call: TRBV4-3
d_call: -
clone_size: -
j_call: TRBJ2-3
cdr3_length: 12
cdr3_nt: TGCGCCAGCAGCCAAGGGAGAGATACGCAGTATTTT
cdr3_aa: CASSQGRDTQYF

v_call: TRBV5-4
d_call: TRBD1
clone_size: -
j_call: TRBJ2-7
cdr3_length: 16
cdr3_nt: TGTGCCAGCAGCTTGGAGAGCGACAGGGCCTTCTACGAGCAGTACTTC
cdr3_aa: CASSLESDRAFYEQYF

v_call: TRBV7-8
d_call: -
clone_size: -
j_call: TRBJ2-7
cdr3_length: 16
cdr3_nt: TGTGCCAGCAGCTTCCTGAGGTCTAGCGAACCCTACGAGCAGTACTTC
cdr3_aa: CASSFLRSSEPYEQYF

v_call: TRBV5-1
d_call: -
clone_size: -
j_call: TRBJ1-4
cdr3_length: 15
cdr3_nt: TGCGCCAGCAGCTTTGTAAGCCAAAGAAATGAAAAACTGTTTTTT
cdr3_aa: CASSFVSQRNEKLFF

v_call: TRBV5-6
d_call: TRBD2
clone_size: -
j_call: TRBJ2-2
cdr3_length: 17
cdr3_nt: TGTGCCAGCAGCTCGGGCCGAGGAGGGAGGGGCACCGGGGAGCTGTTTTTT
cdr3_aa: CASSSGRGGRGTGELFF

v_call: TRBV29-1
d_call: -
clone_size: -
j_call: TRBJ2-5
cdr3_length: 15
cdr3_nt: TGCAGCGTTGAACCCCAGGGGTCGGGCCGAAAGACCCAGTACTTC
cdr3_aa: CSVEPQGSGRKTQYF

v_call: TRBV6-6
d_call: TRBD2
clone_size: few
j_call: TRBJ2-7
cdr3_length: 15
cdr3_nt: TGTGCCAGCAGTCCCTCTAGCGGATTGACATCGCGGCAGTACTTC
cdr3_aa: CASSPSSGLTSRQYF

v_call: TRBV6-1
d_call: TRBD1
clone_size: -
j_call: TRBJ2-2
cdr3_length: 14
cdr3_nt: TGTGCCAGCAGTGAGGACAGGGTCATCGGGGAGCTGTTTTTT
cdr3_aa: CASSEDRVIGELFF

v_call: TRBV4-1
d_call: -
clone_size: -
j_call: TRBJ2-7
cdr3_length: 16
cdr3_nt: TGCGCCAGCAGCCAACTTACAGGGACGCTTTCCTACGAGCAGTACTTC
cdr3_aa: CASSQLTGTLSYEQYF